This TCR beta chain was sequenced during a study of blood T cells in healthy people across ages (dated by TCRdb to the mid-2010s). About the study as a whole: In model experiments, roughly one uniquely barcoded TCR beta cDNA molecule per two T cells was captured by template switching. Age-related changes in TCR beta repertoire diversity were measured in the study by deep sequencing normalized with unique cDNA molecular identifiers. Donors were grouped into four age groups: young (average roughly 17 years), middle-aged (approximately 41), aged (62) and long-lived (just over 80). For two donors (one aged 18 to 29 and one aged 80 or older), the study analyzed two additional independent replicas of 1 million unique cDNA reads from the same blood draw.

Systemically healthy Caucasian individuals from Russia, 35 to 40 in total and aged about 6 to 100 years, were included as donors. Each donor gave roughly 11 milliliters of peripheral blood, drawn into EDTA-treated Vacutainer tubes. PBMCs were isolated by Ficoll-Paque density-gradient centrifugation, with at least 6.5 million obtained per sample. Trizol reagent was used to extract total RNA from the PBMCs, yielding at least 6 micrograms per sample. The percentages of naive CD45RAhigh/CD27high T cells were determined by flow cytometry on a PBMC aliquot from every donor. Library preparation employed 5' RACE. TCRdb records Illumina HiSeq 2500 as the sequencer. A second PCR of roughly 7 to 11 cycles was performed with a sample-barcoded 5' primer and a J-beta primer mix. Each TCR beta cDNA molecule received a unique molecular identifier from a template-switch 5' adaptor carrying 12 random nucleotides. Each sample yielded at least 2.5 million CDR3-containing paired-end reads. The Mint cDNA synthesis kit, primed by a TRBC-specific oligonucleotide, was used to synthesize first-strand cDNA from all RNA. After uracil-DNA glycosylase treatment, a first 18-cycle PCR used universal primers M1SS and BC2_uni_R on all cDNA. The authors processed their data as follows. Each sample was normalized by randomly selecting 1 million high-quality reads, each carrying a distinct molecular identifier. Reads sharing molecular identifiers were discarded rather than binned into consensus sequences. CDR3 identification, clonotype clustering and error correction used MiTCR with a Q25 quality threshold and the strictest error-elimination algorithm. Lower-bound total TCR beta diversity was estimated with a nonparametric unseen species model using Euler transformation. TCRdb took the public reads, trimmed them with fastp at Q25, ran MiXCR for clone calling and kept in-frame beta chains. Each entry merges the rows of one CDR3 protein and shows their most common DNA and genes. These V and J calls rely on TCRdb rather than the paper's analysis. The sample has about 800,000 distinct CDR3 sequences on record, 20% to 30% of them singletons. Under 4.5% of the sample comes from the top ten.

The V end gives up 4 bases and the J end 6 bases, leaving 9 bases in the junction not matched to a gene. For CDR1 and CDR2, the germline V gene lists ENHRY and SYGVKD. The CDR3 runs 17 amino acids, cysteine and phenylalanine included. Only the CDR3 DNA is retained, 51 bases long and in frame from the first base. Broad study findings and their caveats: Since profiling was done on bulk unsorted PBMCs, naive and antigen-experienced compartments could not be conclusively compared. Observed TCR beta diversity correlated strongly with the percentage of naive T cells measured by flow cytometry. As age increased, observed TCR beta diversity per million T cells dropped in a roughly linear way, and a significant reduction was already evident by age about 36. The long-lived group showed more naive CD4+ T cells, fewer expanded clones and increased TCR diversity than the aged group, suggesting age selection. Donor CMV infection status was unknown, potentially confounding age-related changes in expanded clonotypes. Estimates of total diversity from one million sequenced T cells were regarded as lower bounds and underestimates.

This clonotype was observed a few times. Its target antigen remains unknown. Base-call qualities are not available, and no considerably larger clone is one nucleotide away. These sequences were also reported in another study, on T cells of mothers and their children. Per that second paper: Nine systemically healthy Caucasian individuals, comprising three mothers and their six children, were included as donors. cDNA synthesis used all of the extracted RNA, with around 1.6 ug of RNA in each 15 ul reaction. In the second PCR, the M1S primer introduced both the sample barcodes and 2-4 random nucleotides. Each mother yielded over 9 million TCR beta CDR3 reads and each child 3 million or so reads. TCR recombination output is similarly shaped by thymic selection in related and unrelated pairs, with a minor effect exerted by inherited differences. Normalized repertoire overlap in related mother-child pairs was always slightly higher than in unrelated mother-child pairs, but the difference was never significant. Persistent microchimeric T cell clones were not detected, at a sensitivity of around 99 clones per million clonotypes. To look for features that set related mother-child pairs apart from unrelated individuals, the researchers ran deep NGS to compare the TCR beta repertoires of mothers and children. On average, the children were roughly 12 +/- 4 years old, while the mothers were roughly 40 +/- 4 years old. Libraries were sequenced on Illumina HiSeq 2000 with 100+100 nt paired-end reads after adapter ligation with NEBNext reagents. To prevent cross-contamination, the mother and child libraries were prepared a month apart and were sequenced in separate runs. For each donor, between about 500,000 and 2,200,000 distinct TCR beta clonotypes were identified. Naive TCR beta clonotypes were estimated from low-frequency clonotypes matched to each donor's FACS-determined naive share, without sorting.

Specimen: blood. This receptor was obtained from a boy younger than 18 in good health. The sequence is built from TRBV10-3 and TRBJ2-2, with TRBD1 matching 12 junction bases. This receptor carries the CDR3 CAISVRDRGRRAGELFF. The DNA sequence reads TGTGCCATCAGTGTCCGGGACAGGGGGCGCAGGGCCGGGGAGCTGTTTTTT.